This T cell receptor (beta chain) was found in a study of T cell responses to AZD1222 COVID-19 vaccine. Clones were read by immunoSEQ multiplex PCR, and TCRdb kept only the in-frame ones, dropping some. The table records more than 35,000 clones, about 82% of them present only once. Per germline, CDR1 SGHRS and CDR2 YFSETQ. The CDR3 is 15 residues long. V shed 2 bases and J shed 0 bases, with 9 bases lying between them. Concerning this clone itself: What it recognizes is unknown.

Study conclusions and caveats: After two AZD1222 doses, spike-specific TCR breadth and depth rose versus day 0. Spike-wide coverage was observed for vaccine-associated CD4 TCRs, with dominant responses at 160-218 and 743-854. Baseline seropositivity occurred in only six AZD1222 recipients. Repertoires were sampled only after the peak T cell response.

V gene TRBV5-1 combines with J gene TRBJ2-1; D ambiguous. The sample was peripheral blood, taken 28 days after the second dose of the MenACWY control vaccine. The TCR originated in an adult who received the MenACWY meningococcal vaccine as a control. The CDR3 nucleotides are TGCGCCAGCAGCTTTGGAGAGAGCTCCTACAATGAGCAGTTCTTC. Amino acid sequence: CASSFGESSYNEQFF.